The source of this TCR beta chain is a study of blood T cell repertoires in COVID-19. Study-level background: Sites in the United States, Italy and Spain provided acute and convalescent COVID-19 samples. Sources were T cells, B-cell-depleted T cells, or PBMCs; the material itself was cDNA or gDNA.

TCRdb's copy holds only in-frame clones and misses some; the assay was immunoSEQ multiplex PCR. Here the sample spans approximately 170,000 clones, approximately 86% being singletons. CDR3 length: 13 residues. Germline V gene data show CDR1 as MNHNS and CDR2 as SASEGT. On this clone itself: A junction boundary mismatches the germline segment, possibly from a read error. The same CDR3 can be traced to other DNA sequences in this sample.

J is TRBJ2-7 and V is TRBV6-1; possibly TRBD2 for D (5 bases). This clonotype was obtained from a man older than 75 with COVID-19, enrolled during active disease. Sample: peripheral blood. CDR3 nucleotides: TGTGCCAGCAGTGAGGGAGAGAACTACGAGCAGTATTTC. Its translation is CASSEGENYEQYF.